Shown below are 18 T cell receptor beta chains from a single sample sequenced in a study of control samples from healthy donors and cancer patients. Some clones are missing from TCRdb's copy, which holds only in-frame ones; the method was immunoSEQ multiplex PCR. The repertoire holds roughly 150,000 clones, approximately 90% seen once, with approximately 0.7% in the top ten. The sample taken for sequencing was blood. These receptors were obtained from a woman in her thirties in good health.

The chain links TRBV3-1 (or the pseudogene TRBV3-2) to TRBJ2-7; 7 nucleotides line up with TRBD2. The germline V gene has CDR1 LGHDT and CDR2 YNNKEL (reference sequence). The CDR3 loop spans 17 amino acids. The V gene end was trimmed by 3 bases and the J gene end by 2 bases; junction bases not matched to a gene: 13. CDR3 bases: TGTGCCAGCAGCCAGGAGTTCGCGCAGCGGGGCGCCTACGAGCAGTACTTC. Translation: CASSQEFAQRGAYEQYF.

The CDR3 region has the DNA TGTGCCAGCAGTTTATTGGGGGCCTCCTACGAGCAGTACTTC. This codes for CASSLLGASYEQYF. The chain couples TRBV27 to TRBJ2-7, with D perhaps matching TRBD1 (6 bases). The CDR3 has 14 residues. Germline lookup yields CDR1 MNHEY and CDR2 SMNVEV (reference sequence). V dropped 1 base and J dropped 0 bases, with 7 bases sitting between them.

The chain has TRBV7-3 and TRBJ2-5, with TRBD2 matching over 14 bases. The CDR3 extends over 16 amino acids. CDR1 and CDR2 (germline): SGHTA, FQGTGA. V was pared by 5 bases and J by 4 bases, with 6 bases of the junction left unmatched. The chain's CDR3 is CASSPGTSGSSETQYF. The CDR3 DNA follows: TGTGCCAGCAGCCCAGGGACTAGCGGGAGTTCAGAGACCCAGTACTTC. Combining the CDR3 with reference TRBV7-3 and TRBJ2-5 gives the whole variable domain GAGVSQTPSNKVTEKGKYVELRCDPISGHTALYWYRQSLGQGPEFLIYFQGTGAADDSGLPNDRFFAVRPEGSVSTLKIQRTERGDSAVYLCASSPGTSGSSETQYFGPGTRLLVL.

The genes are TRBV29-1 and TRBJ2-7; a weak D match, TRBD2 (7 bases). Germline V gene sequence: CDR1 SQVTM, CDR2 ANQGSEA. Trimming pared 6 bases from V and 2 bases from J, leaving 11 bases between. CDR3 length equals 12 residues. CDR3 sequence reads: CSVKGGAYEQYF. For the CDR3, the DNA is TGCAGCGTGAAAGGGGGGGCCTACGAGCAGTACTTC.

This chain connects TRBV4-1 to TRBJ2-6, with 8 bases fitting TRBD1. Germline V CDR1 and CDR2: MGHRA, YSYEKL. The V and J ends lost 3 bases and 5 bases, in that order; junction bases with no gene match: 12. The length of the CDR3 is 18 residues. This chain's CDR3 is CASSHIDRGSFWANVLTF. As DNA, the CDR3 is TGCGCCAGCAGCCACATCGACAGGGGAAGTTTCTGGGCCAACGTCCTGACTTTC.

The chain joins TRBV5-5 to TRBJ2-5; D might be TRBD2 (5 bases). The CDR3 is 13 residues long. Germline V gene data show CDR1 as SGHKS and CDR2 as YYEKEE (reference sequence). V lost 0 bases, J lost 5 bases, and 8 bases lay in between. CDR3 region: CASSLEGEETQYF. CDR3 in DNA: TGTGCCAGCAGCTTGGAGGGAGAGGAGACCCAGTACTTC.

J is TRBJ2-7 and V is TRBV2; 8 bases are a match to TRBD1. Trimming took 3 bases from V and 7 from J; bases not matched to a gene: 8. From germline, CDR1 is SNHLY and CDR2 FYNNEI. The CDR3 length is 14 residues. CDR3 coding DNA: TGTGCCAGCAGTGAGTTAAGCAGGGGGCTTGAGCAGTACTTC. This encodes CASSELSRGLEQYF.

CDR3 region: CASSSKPTGATQYF. In DNA, the CDR3 is TGTGCCAGCAGCTCGAAGCCTACAGGGGCTACGCAGTATTTT. The V and J genes are TRBV28 and TRBJ2-3, with 7 bases fitting TRBD1. This CDR3 region has 14 residues. Germline V gene data show CDR1 as MDHEN and CDR2 as SYDVKM. J was trimmed by 8 bases and V by 6 bases; bases with no gene match: 11.

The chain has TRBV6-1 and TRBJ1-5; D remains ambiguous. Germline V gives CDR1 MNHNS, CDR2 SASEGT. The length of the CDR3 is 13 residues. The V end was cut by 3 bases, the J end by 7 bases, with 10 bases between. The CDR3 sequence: CASSERVGQPQHF. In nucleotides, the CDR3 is TGTGCCAGCAGTGAGAGGGTTGGGCAGCCCCAGCATTTT.

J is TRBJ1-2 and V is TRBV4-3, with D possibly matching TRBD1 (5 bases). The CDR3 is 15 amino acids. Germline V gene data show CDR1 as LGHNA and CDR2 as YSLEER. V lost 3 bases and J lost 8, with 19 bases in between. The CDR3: CASSHPGRGSEGYTF. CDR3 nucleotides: TGCGCCAGCAGCCACCCGGGGCGGGGGTCGGAAGGCTACACCTTC.

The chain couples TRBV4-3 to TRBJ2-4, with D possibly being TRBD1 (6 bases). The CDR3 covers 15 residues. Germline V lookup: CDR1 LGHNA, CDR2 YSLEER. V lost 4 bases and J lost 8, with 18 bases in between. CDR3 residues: CASSPGGGMKYIQYF. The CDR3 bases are TGCGCCAGCAGCCCCGGTGGGGGCATGAAGTACATTCAGTACTTC.

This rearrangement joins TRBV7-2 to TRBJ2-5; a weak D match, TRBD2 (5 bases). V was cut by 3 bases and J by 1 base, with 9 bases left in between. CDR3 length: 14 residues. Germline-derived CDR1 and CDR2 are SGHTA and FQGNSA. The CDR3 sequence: CASSFSSSQETQYF. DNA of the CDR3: TGTGCCAGCAGCTTTTCTAGCAGCCAAGAGACCCAGTACTTC.

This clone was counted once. The CDR3 DNA follows: TGTGCCAGCAGTGTCTCCCTAGAGATCTACAATGAGCAGTTCTTC. This sequence encodes CASSVSLEIYNEQFF. The rearrangement links TRBV6-4 to TRBJ2-1; D is unresolved. V gave up 4 bases and J gave up 3 bases, with 13 bases separating them. CDR1 is MRHNA, CDR2 SNTAGT, per germline. This CDR3 region has 15 residues.

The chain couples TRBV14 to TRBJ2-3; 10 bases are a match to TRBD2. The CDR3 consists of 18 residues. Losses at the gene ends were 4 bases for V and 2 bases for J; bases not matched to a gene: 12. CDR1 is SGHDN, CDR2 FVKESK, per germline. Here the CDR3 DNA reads TGTGCCAGCAGCCCTTCGTCACCACTAGCGGGATTCACAGATACGCAGTATTTT. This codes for CASSPSSPLAGFTDTQYF. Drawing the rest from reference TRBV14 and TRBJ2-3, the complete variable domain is EAGVTQFPSHSVIEKGQTVTLRCDPISGHDNLYWYRRVMGKEIKFLLHFVKESKQDESGMPNNRFLAERTGGTYSTLKVQPAELEDSGVYFCASSPSSPLAGFTDTQYFGPGTRLTVL.

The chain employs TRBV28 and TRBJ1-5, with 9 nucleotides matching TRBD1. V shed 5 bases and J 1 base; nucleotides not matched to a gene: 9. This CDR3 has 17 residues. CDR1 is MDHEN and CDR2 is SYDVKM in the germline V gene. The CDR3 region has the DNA TGTGCCAGCAGTACCCCAGGTGGGACAGGGAGCAATCAGCCCCAGCATTTT. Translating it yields CASSTPGGTGSNQPQHF.

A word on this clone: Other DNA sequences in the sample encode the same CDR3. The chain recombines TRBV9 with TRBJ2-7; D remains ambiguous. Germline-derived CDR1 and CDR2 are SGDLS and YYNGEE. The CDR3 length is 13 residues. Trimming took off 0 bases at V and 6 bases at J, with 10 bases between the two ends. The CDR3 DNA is TGTGCCAGCAGCGTAGGAGGTGGGTCCGAGCAGTACTTC. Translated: CASSVGGGSEQYF.

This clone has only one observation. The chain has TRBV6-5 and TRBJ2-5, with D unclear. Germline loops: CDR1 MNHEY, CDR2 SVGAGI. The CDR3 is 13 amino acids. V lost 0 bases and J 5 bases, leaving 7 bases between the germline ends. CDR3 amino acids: CASSYSGRETQYF. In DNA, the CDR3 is TGTGCCAGCAGTTACTCGGGCAGGGAGACCCAGTACTTC.

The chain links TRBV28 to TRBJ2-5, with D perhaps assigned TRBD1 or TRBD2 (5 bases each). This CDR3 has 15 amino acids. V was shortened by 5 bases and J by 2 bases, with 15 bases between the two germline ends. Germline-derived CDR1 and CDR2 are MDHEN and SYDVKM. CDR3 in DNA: TGTGCCAGCAGTGATGGTGGGGGATCGCAAGAGACCCAGTACTTC. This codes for CASSDGGGSQETQYF.